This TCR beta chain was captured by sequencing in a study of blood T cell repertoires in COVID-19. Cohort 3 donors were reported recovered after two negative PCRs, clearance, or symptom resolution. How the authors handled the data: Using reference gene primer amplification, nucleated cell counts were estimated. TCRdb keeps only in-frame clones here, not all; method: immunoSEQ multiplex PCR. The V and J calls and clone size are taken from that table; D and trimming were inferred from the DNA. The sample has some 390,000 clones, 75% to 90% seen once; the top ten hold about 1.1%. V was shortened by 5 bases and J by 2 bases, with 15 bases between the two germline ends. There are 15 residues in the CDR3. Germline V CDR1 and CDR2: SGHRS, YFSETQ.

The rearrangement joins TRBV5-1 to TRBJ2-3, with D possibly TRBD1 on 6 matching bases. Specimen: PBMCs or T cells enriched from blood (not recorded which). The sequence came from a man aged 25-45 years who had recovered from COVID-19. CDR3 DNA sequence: TGCGCCAGCAGTGGGGCCGGACAGATCACAGATACGCAGTATTTT. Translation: CASSGAGQITDTQYF.